This T cell receptor (beta chain) is from a study of Ad26.COV2.S vaccination and SARS-CoV-2 variants. Findings of the study overall: There was reportedly substantial breadth in spike-specific CD8+ and CD4+ T cell responses after vaccination.

Some clones are missing from TCRdb's copy, which holds only in-frame ones; the method was immunoSEQ multiplex PCR. The table has around 340,000 clones, about 87% seen once. The treatment: over 15 received Ad26.COV2.S at low or high dose, single or two shots; about 5 received placebo; per-sample allocation not given. Sampling happened 63 days after the first vaccine or placebo injection. Of note for this clone: No antigen is known for it.

Per the germline V gene, CDR1 is LNHNV and CDR2 is YYDKDF (reference sequence). The CDR3 has 13 amino acids. V was pared by 0 bases and J by 13 bases, with 13 bases between. Here the sequenced sample was peripheral blood, taken in a trial of Ad26.COV2.S vaccine versus placebo. The receptor comes from a person between 18 and 59 years old who received the Ad26.COV2.S COVID-19 vaccine or a placebo. The chain has TRBV15 and TRBJ2-1; D not resolved. CDR3 coding DNA: TGTGCCACCAGCAGAGATCGGAATTCCCACCAGTTCTTC. Translated: CATSRDRNSHQFF. Supplemented by reference TRBV15 and TRBJ2-1, the full variable domain reads DAMVIQNPRYQVTQFGKPVTLSCSQTLNHNVMYWYQQKSSQAPKLLFHYYDKDFNNEADTPDNFQSRRPNTSFCFLDIRSPGLGDTAMYLCATSRDRNSHQFFGPGTRLTVL.